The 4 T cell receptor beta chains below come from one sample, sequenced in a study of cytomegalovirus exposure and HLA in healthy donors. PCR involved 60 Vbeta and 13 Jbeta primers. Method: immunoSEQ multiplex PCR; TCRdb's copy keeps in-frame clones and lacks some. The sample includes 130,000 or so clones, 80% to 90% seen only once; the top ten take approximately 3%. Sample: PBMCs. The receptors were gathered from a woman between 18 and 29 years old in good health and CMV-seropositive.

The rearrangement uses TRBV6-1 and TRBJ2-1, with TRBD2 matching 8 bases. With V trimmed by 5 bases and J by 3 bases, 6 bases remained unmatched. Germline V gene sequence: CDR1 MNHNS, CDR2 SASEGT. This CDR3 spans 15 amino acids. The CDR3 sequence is CASSFSGAHYNEQFF. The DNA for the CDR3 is TGTGCCAGCAGTTTTAGCGGGGCGCACTACAATGAGCAGTTCTTC.

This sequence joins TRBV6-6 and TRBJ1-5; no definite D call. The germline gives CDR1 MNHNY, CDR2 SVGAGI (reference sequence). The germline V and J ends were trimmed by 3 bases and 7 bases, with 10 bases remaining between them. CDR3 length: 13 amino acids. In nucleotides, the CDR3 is TGTGCCAGCAGTTATGGTTTGGGCCAGCCCCAGCATTTT. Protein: CASSYGLGQPQHF.

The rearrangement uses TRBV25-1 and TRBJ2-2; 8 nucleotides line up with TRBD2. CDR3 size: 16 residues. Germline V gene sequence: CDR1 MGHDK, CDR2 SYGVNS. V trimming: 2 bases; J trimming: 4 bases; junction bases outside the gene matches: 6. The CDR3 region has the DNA TGTGCCAGCAGTGAAAATAGCGGGGCGGGCACCGGGGAGCTGTTTTTT. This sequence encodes CASSENSGAGTGELFF.

Written as DNA, the CDR3 is TGCGCCAGCAGCCAAGAGGGAGGTTTCGCCTACGAGCAGTACTTC. This translates into CASSQEGGFAYEQYF. This chain connects TRBV4-1 to TRBJ2-7, with D perhaps matching TRBD2 (6 bases). CDR1 MGHRA and CDR2 YSYEKL come from the germline V gene. The length of the CDR3 is 15 residues. Between the trimmed V and J ends, which lost 0 bases and 2 bases, there was a span of 11 bases.